The 25 T cell receptor beta chains below were found in one sample sequenced in a study of human T cells and chemical hapten exposure. TCRdb re-called the RACE reads with MiXCR, one entry per CDR3 protein. The sample contains more than 250,000 distinct CDR3 sequences, almost 8% of which appear only once. The time point here: pre-sensitization, week 0. Treatment denoted: therapeutic diphenylcyclopropenone sensitization with weekly scalp DPC. The specimen was whole blood, collected in connection with sensitization to the hapten diphenylcyclopropenone (DPC). These receptors were taken from a man younger than 35 with alopecia areata. Some clones in this sample may be carry-over from other donors' samples.

This clonotype showed up many times. The chain joins TRBV20-1 to TRBJ1-1, with a tentative D call TRBD1 (5 bases). Germline lookup yields CDR1 DFQATT and CDR2 SNEGSKA (reference sequence). With 0 bases removed from V and 3 bases from J, the gap between germline ends came to 8 bases. This CDR3 region has 13 residues. The CDR3 DNA reads as TGCAGTGCTAGAGAGATGGGGGACACTGAAGCTTTCTTT. Translation gives CSAREMGDTEAFF.

In regard to this clonotype: A read error may explain this, as a much larger clone is one base away. The chain has TRBV7-2 and TRBJ1-2; D is uncertain. The V gene's germline CDR1 is SGHTA and CDR2 FQGNSA. CDR3 length equals 13 residues. CDR3 in amino acids: CVSSDHGLYGYTF. The CDR3 nucleotides read TGTGTCAGCAGCGATCACGGCCTCTATGGCTACACCTTC.

The V gene is TRBV20-1, the J gene TRBJ1-1; D is undetermined. The CDR3 is made up of 11 amino acids. The germline CDR1 and CDR2 sequences are DFQATT and SNEGSKA (reference sequence). CDR3 protein: CRATYASAAFF. The CDR3 region has the DNA TGCAGAGCCACTTATGCCTCAGCGGCTTTCTTT.

The V call is TRBV29-1, the J call TRBJ2-7, with a tentative D call TRBD2 (6 bases). With 6 bases removed from V and 0 bases from J, the gap between germline ends came to 15 bases. The CDR3 runs 14 residues. CDR1 is SQVTM and CDR2 is ANQGSEA in the germline V gene. CDR3 amino acids: CSVPWEESSYEQYF. The CDR3 DNA reads as TGCAGCGTCCCATGGGAGGAGAGCTCCTACGAGCAGTACTTC.

This clonotype was counted between two and nine times. The V call is TRBV6-5, the J call TRBJ1-2, with D unclear. The V end lost 0 bases, the J end lost 8 bases, and 13 bases lay between the germline ends. CDR1 is MNHEY and CDR2 is SVGAGI in the germline V gene. The CDR3 is made up of 14 amino acids. Written as DNA, the CDR3 is TGTGCCAGCAGTTACTCAGAGTTTAGGCTCGGCTACACCTTC. Its protein is CASSYSEFRLGYTF.

The gene calls are TRBV7-3 and TRBJ2-3, with 13 nucleotides matching TRBD2. Germline CDR1 SGHTA, CDR2 FQGTGA. The V gene end was trimmed by 1 base and the J gene end by 2 bases; junction bases not matched to a gene: 3. The CDR3 length is 17 residues. CDR3 loop: CASSLRTSGGLTDTQYF. DNA for the CDR3: TGTGCCAGCAGCTTAAGGACTAGCGGGGGCCTCACAGATACGCAGTATTTT.

In nucleotides, the CDR3 is TGCAGTGCTTTTAGCGGGGGGCACGGGAATGAGCAGTTCTTC. Residues: CSAFSGGHGNEQFF. This sequence joins TRBV20-1 and TRBJ2-1; 10 nucleotides line up with TRBD2. The CDR3 loop spans 14 amino acids. V gave up 5 bases and J gave up 7 bases; unmatched junction bases: 8. The germline CDR1 and CDR2 sequences are DFQATT and SNEGSKA (reference sequence).

In its sample, this clonotype was seen a few times. The V and J genes are TRBV4-2 and TRBJ1-1; 7 positions match TRBD1. CDR3 length: 16 residues. Germline CDR1 is LGHNA and CDR2 is YNFKEQ. Trimming removed 0 bases from V and 3 bases from J; junction bases left unmatched: 7. The CDR3 region has the DNA TGTGCCAGCAGCCAAGAAAGTAGCCAGGGGGACACTGAAGCTTTCTTT. Protein: CASSQESSQGDTEAFF.

The chain has TRBV5-1 and TRBJ1-6; possibly TRBD1 for D (5 bases). Germline assignment: CDR1 SGHRS and CDR2 YFSETQ. The CDR3 totals 17 residues. V was clipped by 0 bases and J by 7 bases, with 17 bases between them. Here the CDR3 reads CASSLAEEQGGNSPLHF. In DNA form, the CDR3 reads TGCGCCAGCAGCTTGGCCGAGGAGCAGGGAGGGAATTCACCCCTCCACTTT.

This chain links TRBV7-9 with TRBJ1-4; 7 bases are shared with TRBD1. Germline CDR1 and CDR2: SEHNR and FQNEAQ (reference sequence). This CDR3 comprises 15 residues. J was trimmed by 4 bases and V by 5 bases; bases with no gene match: 7. CDR3 amino acids: CASSRGTVDNEKLFF. The CDR3 nucleotides read TGTGCCAGCAGCCGGGGGACAGTTGATAATGAAAAACTGTTTTTT.

This clonotype was seen many times. V gene TRBV7-9 combines with J gene TRBJ1-2, with D maybe TRBD1 (5 bases). The V gene lost 5 bases and the J gene lost 6 bases, with 16 bases spanning the gap. CDR3 length: 14 residues. Germline-derived CDR1 and CDR2 are SEHNR and FQNEAQ (reference sequence). CDR3 in DNA: TGTGCCAGCAGCCCCGGCTTAGGGGCCAATGGCTACACCTTC. This gives the protein CASSPGLGANGYTF. The complete variable domain, with remaining parts taken from reference TRBV7-9 and TRBJ1-2, reads DTGVSQNPRHKITKRGQNVTFRCDPISEHNRLYWYRQTLGQGPEFLTYFQNEAQLEKSRLLSDRFSAERPKGSFSTLEIQRTEQGDSAMYLCASSPGLGANGYTFGSGTRLTVV.

The CDR3: CASNGGWDNEQFF. The CDR3 nucleotides are TGTGCCAGCAACGGGGGCTGGGACAATGAGCAGTTCTTC. The rearrangement joins TRBV28 to TRBJ2-1; D tentatively reads TRBD1 or TRBD2 (6 bases each). Germline CDR1 and CDR2: MDHEN and SYDVKM. V gave up 7 bases and J gave up 5 bases, with 12 bases separating them. CDR3 length equals 13 residues.

This clonotype has only a few counts. The chain employs TRBV4-3 and TRBJ1-1; 7 bases match TRBD1. The length of the CDR3 is 15 residues. Trimming cost V 0 bases and J 5 bases; bases outside gene matches: 6. CDR1 is LGHNA and CDR2 is YSLEER in the germline V gene. CDR3: CASSQDLTGRTEAFF. For the CDR3, the DNA is TGCGCCAGCAGCCAAGATCTGACAGGGAGGACTGAAGCTTTCTTT.

This clonotype has only a few counts. The rearrangement links TRBV4-1 to TRBJ2-7; D could derive from TRBD1 or TRBD2 (5 bases each). Between the trimmed V and J ends, which lost 2 bases and 3 bases, there was a span of 11 bases. Germline CDR1 is MGHRA and CDR2 is YSYEKL. The CDR3 has 14 residues. The chain's CDR3 is CASSQREGRYEQYF. The CDR3 region has the DNA TGCGCCAGCAGCCAACGAGAGGGACGCTACGAGCAGTACTTC.

This chain uses TRBV6-5 with TRBJ2-1; 7 nucleotides align to TRBD2. The CDR3 is 15 residues long. V was pared by 2 bases and J by 5 bases, with 6 bases of the junction left unmatched. Germline CDR1 and CDR2: MNHEY and SVGAGI. The CDR3 DNA is TGTGCCAGCAGTTACGGGCTAGCGGATAACAATGAGCAGTTCTTC. Translation gives CASSYGLADNNEQFF.

This clonotype was seen a handful of times. The chain has TRBV20-1 and TRBJ1-2; D may be TRBD1 (6 bases). This CDR3 spans 12 amino acids. CDR1 DFQATT and CDR2 SNEGSKA come from the germline V gene (reference sequence). The V and J ends lost 7 bases and 6 bases respectively, with 15 bases between them. The CDR3 DNA follows: TGCAGTGAAGACAGGCTTCCTGATGGCTACACCTTC. Residues: CSEDRLPDGYTF.

This clonotype has only a few counts. The rearrangement joins TRBV7-9 to TRBJ2-5, with D perhaps given as TRBD1 or TRBD2 (7 bases each). The V and J ends lost 4 bases and 5 bases respectively, with 14 bases between them. This CDR3 contains 14 residues. Germline-derived CDR1 and CDR2 are SEHNR and FQNEAQ (reference sequence). The DNA of the CDR3 is TGTGCCAGCAGCTCCCCAGGGGGGGAGGAGACCCAGTACTTC. Translation gives CASSSPGGEETQYF.

The chain recombines TRBV6-5 with TRBJ1-5; D not resolved. In germline, CDR1 is MNHEY, CDR2 SVGAGI. Between the trimmed V and J ends, which lost 0 bases and 6 bases, there was a span of 12 bases. This CDR3 region has 15 residues. CDR3 protein: CASSYSGGITQPQHF. The CDR3 nucleotides read TGTGCCAGCAGTTACTCAGGCGGGATAACTCAGCCCCAGCATTTT.

There are many counts of this clonotype. This chain uses TRBV7-9 with TRBJ1-6, with 7 bases fitting TRBD1. The V segment lost 1 base and the J segment 8 bases; nucleotides outside the gene matches: 11. The CDR3 consists of 17 residues. The germline V gene encodes CDR1 SEHNR and CDR2 FQNEAQ (reference sequence). The CDR3 sequence is CASSLGRSTGFDSPLHF. CDR3 DNA: TGTGCCAGCAGCTTAGGGAGGTCGACAGGGTTTGATTCACCCCTCCACTTT.

This clonotype occurred a few times. V and J are TRBV7-3 and TRBJ1-1; possibly TRBD1 for D (5 bases). The CDR3 consists of 15 residues. Germline V gene sequence: CDR1 SGHTA, CDR2 FQGTGA. V gave up 2 bases and J gave up 1 base, with 11 bases separating them. As DNA, the CDR3 is TGTGCCAGCAGCTTAGGGTCGACAGCGAACACTGAAGCTTTCTTT. Translation: CASSLGSTANTEAFF.

There are many counts of this clonotype. The V gene is TRBV29-1, the J gene TRBJ2-1; 10 bases fit TRBD2. CDR1 is SQVTM, CDR2 ANQGSEA, per germline. The V gene end was trimmed by 4 bases and the J gene end by 8 bases; junction bases not matched to a gene: 14. The CDR3 has 16 residues. The CDR3 loop reads CSVVASGGVRRHEQFF. The CDR3 region has the DNA TGCAGCGTTGTTGCTAGCGGGGGTGTTCGACGGCATGAGCAGTTCTTC.

This clonotype was picked up many times. The V gene is TRBV12-3 or TRBV12-4, the J gene TRBJ1-2; D remains ambiguous. The CDR3 spans 13 residues. Between the trimmed V and J ends, which lost 4 bases and 4 bases, there was a span of 10 bases. The CDR3 coding sequence is TGTGCCAGCAGTTCCCCTGAGGGCTATGGCTACACCTTC. It translates to CASSSPEGYGYTF.

A few counts support this clonotype. The rearrangement joins TRBV5-6 to TRBJ2-5; 9 bases map to TRBD1. V dropped 4 bases and J dropped 2; count of bases not matched to a gene: 3. The CDR3 runs to 14 residues. From germline, CDR1 is SGHDT and CDR2 YYEEEE. Written as DNA, the CDR3 is TGTGCCAGCAGCCGGACAGGGGAACAAGAGACCCAGTACTTC. Protein: CASSRTGEQETQYF.

This clonotype was seen only a few times. The V call is TRBV7-9, the J call TRBJ1-5; D remains unclear. Germline V gene sequence: CDR1 SEHNR, CDR2 FQNEAQ (reference sequence). The CDR3 contains 12 residues. Between the trimmed V and J ends, which lost 5 bases and 5 bases, there was a span of 7 bases. The CDR3 region has the DNA TGTGCCAGCAGCACGCCTTATCAGCCCCAGCATTTT. Protein sequence: CASSTPYQPQHF.

This clonotype has more than one count but fewer than ten. The genes are TRBV7-2 and TRBJ2-3; D may be TRBD1 or TRBD2 (5 bases each). Germline loops: CDR1 SGHTA, CDR2 FQGNSA. This CDR3 spans 17 amino acids. V lost 4 bases and J 4 bases, leaving 21 bases between the germline ends. This CDR3 reads CASSSRPGPLRPDTQYF. In nucleotides, the CDR3 is TGTGCCAGCAGCTCACGACCGGGACCCCTAAGGCCAGATACGCAGTATTTT.